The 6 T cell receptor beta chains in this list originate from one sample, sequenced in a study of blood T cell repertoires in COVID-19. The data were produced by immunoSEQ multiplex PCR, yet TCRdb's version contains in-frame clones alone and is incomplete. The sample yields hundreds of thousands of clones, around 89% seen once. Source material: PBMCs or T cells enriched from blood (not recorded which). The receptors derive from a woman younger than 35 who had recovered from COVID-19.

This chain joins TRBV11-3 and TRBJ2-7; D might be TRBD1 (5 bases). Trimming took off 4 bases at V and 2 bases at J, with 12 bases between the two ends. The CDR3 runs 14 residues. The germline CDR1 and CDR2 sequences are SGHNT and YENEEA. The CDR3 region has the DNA TGTGCCAGCAGCTGGGGCCAGGGAACCTACGAGCAGTACTTC. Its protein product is CASSWGQGTYEQYF.

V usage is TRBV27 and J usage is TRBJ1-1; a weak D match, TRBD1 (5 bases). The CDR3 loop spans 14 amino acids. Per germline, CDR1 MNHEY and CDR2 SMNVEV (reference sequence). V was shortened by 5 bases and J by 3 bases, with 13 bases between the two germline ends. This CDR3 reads CASSPRGSDTEAFF. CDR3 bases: TGTGCCAGCAGTCCCCGGGGGTCGGACACTGAAGCTTTCTTT.

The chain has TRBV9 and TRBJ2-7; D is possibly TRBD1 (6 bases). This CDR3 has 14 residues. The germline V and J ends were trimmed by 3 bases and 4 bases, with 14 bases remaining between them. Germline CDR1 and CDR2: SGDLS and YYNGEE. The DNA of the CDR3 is TGTGCCAGCAGCGAGATACAGGGCCTGTACGAGCAGTACTTC. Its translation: CASSEIQGLYEQYF.

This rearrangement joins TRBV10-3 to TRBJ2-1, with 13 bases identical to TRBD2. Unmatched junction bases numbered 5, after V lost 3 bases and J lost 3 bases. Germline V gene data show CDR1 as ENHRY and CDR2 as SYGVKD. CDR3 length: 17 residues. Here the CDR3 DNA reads TGTGCCATCAGTGACGGACTAGCGGGGGCCATCTACAATGAGCAGTTCTTC. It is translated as CAISDGLAGAIYNEQFF.

CDR3 protein: CASTPLAGANEQFF. The CDR3 nucleotides read TGTGCCAGCACGCCACTAGCGGGGGCCAATGAGCAGTTCTTC. This chain uses TRBV27 with TRBJ2-1; 11 bases align to TRBD2. Germline values: CDR1 MNHEY, CDR2 SMNVEV (reference sequence). The junction had 5 bases not matched to a gene; V was cut back by 7 bases and J by 6 bases. This CDR3 is built from 14 residues.

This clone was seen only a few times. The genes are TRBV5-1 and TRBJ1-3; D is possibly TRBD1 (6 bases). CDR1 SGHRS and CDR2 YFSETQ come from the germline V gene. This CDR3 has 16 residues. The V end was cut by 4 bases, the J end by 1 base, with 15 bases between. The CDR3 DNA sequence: TGCGCCAGCAGCCAGGACCCACAGGGATCTGGAAACACCATATATTTT. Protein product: CASSQDPQGSGNTIYF.